The 14 T cell receptor beta chains below were found in one sample sequenced in a study of CD8+ T cells in alopecia areata. Extraction and reverse transcription of RNA yielded cDNA as the sequencing template. The method was immunoSEQ multiplex PCR; TCRdb's version includes in-frame clones alone and lacks a portion of them. This sample has fewer than 250,000 clones, with roughly 60% found just once. This sample's treatment: oral pan-JAK inhibitor, 5-10 mg twice daily. Sample: CD4+ T cells sorted from blood, taken at week 24, from a patient treated with tofacitinib. All receptors derive from a human donor with alopecia areata.

This sequence joins TRBV7-2 and TRBJ2-1, with D tentatively TRBD2 (5 bases). The CDR3 is 15 amino acids. Trimming removed 1 base from V and 4 bases from J, with 11 bases in between. The germline CDR1 and CDR2 sequences are SGHTA and FQGNSA. CDR3 sequence reads: CASSLGAGRYNEQFF. CDR3 DNA sequence: TGTGCCAGCAGCTTAGGGGCGGGCAGGTACAATGAGCAGTTCTTC.

This clone has a handful of counts. V and J are TRBV5-5 and TRBJ1-5; D perhaps matches TRBD1 (5 bases). V shed 4 bases and J shed 5 bases, with 13 bases lying between them. From germline, CDR1 is SGHKS and CDR2 YYEKEE (reference sequence). CDR3 length: 14 amino acids. The CDR3 DNA is TGTGCCAGCAGCCCGAGGGCGGGGGATCAGCCCCAGCATTTT. Protein: CASSPRAGDQPQHF.

This clone was observed a few times. The chain recombines TRBV5-1 with TRBJ1-1; D remains ambiguous. CDR3 length equals 14 residues. V was shortened by 5 bases and J by 1 base, with 12 bases between the two germline ends. CDR1 and CDR2 (germline): SGHRS, YFSETQ. This chain's CDR3 is CASRPNFGNTEAFF. CDR3 coding DNA: TGCGCCAGCAGGCCCAACTTCGGGAACACTGAAGCTTTCTTT.

This sequence joins TRBV5-1 and TRBJ1-5; D not resolved. In germline, CDR1 is SGHRS, CDR2 YFSETQ. V gave up 2 bases and J gave up 4 bases, with 10 bases separating them. The CDR3 extends over 14 amino acids. The chain's CDR3 is CASSLDAGNQPQHF. The CDR3 nucleotides are TGCGCCAGCAGCTTAGATGCGGGTAATCAGCCCCAGCATTTT.

V usage is TRBV29-1 and J usage is TRBJ2-7, with 9 bases that match TRBD1. Trimming removed 4 bases from V and 2 bases from J; junction bases left unmatched: 9. The CDR3 spans 15 residues. The germline V gene encodes CDR1 SQVTM and CDR2 ANQGSEA. CDR3 residues: CSVVSTGGFPYEQYF. As DNA, the CDR3 is TGCAGCGTTGTTTCGACAGGGGGTTTCCCCTACGAGCAGTACTTC.

V gene TRBV9 combines with J gene TRBJ2-1, with 9 nucleotides matching TRBD2. V gave up 3 bases and J gave up 7 bases; unmatched junction bases: 2. CDR1 and CDR2 from the germline V gene are SGDLS and YYNGEE. The CDR3 covers 13 residues. The CDR3 nucleotides read TGTGCCAGCAGCGAGCTAGCGGGAAATGAGCAGTTCTTC. It yields the protein CASSELAGNEQFF.

The CDR3 region has the DNA TGTGCCAGCAGCCACAACACGGGACAGGGAGGAGCACCCCTCCACTTT. Amino acid sequence: CASSHNTGQGGAPLHF. The chain has TRBV4-2 and TRBJ1-6; 9 nucleotides align to TRBD1. The CDR3 covers 16 residues. Germline V gives CDR1 LGHNA, CDR2 YNFKEQ. The junction had 11 bases not matched to a gene; V was cut back by 3 bases and J by 11 bases.

CDR3 nucleotide sequence: TGTGCCAGCAGTTCAGGACTAGCCAAAAACATTCAGTACTTC. It specifies CASSSGLAKNIQYF. The V and J genes are TRBV27 and TRBJ2-4; tentative D call: TRBD2 (5 bases). The CDR3 has 14 residues. Germline V gives CDR1 MNHEY, CDR2 SMNVEV (reference sequence). V was trimmed by 4 bases and J by 0 bases, leaving 7 bases between them.

The V gene is TRBV27, the J gene TRBJ2-1, with D hard to call. The V gene's germline CDR1 is MNHEY and CDR2 SMNVEV (reference sequence). Deletions cut 2 bases from V and 8 bases from J, with 13 bases between. The CDR3 sequence is 14 residues long. Here the CDR3 reads CASSLTDVAYEQFF. In DNA form, the CDR3 reads TGTGCCAGCAGTTTAACCGACGTTGCTTATGAGCAGTTCTTC.

This clone appeared a few times. V is TRBV10-3 and J is TRBJ2-7, with 7 bases lining up with TRBD1. Trimming took 10 bases from V and 2 from J; bases not matched to a gene: 5. The CDR3 length is 12 residues. CDR1 is ENHRY, CDR2 SYGVKD, per germline. DNA for the CDR3: TGTGCCACCTCGGACAGGACCTACGAGCAGTACTTC. This sequence encodes CATSDRTYEQYF.

The V gene is TRBV4-3, the J gene TRBJ1-2; D is possibly TRBD1 (6 bases). V lost 2 bases to trimming and J lost 3 bases, with 13 bases between them. This CDR3 is built from 15 residues. Germline values: CDR1 LGHNA, CDR2 YSLEER. The CDR3 is CASSQFPQGDYGYTF. The CDR3 DNA is TGCGCCAGCAGCCAATTTCCACAGGGAGACTATGGCTACACCTTC.

In its sample, this clone was seen once. This chain uses TRBV30 with TRBJ2-1, with TRBD1 matching over 9 bases. Trimming removed 1 base from V and 1 base from J; junction bases left unmatched: 2. CDR1 and CDR2 (germline): GTSNPN, SVGIG (reference sequence). The CDR3 consists of 15 residues. CDR3 sequence (DNA): TGTGCCTGGAGTGGGACAGGGGAATCCTACAATGAGCAGTTCTTC. Amino acids: CAWSGTGESYNEQFF.

The rearrangement uses TRBV29-1 and TRBJ1-4; D gene ambiguous. This CDR3 has 11 residues. Germline lookup yields CDR1 SQVTM and CDR2 ANQGSEA. V shed 4 bases and J shed 4 bases, with 4 bases lying between them. This chain's CDR3 is CSVVRNEKLFF. The DNA for the CDR3 is TGCAGCGTTGTACGTAATGAAAAACTGTTTTTT.

J is TRBJ2-6 and V is TRBV7-2; D not resolved. There are 14 residues in the CDR3. V was pared by 1 base and J by 2 bases, with 3 bases between. The V gene's germline CDR1 is SGHTA and CDR2 FQGNSA. The CDR3 DNA follows: TGTGCCAGCAGCTTAGGGGCTGGGGCCAACGTCCTGACTTTC. Translating it yields CASSLGAGANVLTF.